This T cell receptor (beta chain) was recorded in a study of T-cell reconstitution after alpha-beta-depleted transplantation in children. Whole-study findings and limits: By one year post-transplant, T-cell counts and diversity largely arose from T cells that were newly produced. Alpha-beta T cells about two months after transplant reportedly derived from several hundred expanded graft clones.

The CDR3 contains 14 residues. Trimming cost V 5 bases and J 9 bases; bases outside gene matches: 4. CDR1 is MNHEY, CDR2 SMNVEV, per germline (reference sequence). Unique molecular identifiers were used to barcode this TCRbeta library. TCRdb processed the PCR reads anew with MiXCR; each CDR3 protein has one entry. The sample shows 750,000 to 950,000 distinct CDR3 sequences, 15% to 20% of them seen only once. In its sample, this clonotype was seen a few times. Its matching antigen is unknown. Sequencing used PBMCs, mostly from graft donor cells, obtained 360 days after TCRalphabeta/CD19-depleted stem cell transplant. This receptor was taken from a male patient younger than 18 who had a stem cell transplant for acute lymphoblastic leukemia, so the T cells may come from the graft donor. The genes are TRBV27 and TRBJ2-4, with 13 bases matching TRBD2. The CDR3 DNA follows: TGTGCCAGCAGTCCGGGACTAGCGGGACTCATTCAGTACTTC. This sequence encodes CASSPGLAGLIQYF.